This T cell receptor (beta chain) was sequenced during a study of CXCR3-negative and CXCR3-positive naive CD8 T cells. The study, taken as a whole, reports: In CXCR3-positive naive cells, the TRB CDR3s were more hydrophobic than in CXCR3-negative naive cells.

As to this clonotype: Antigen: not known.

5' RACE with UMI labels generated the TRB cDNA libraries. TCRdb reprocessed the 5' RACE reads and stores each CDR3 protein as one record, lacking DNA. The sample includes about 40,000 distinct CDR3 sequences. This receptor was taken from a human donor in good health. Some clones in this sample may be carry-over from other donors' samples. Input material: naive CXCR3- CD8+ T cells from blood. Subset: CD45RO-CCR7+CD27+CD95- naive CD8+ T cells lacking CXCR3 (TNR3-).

The CDR3 loop reads CASSWTGEAINEQFF. This chain joins TRBV7-6 and TRBJ2-1; no DNA is available, so the TRBD1 call from TCRdb remains unchecked. The CDR3 length is 15 residues. Per the germline V gene, CDR1 is SGHVS and CDR2 is FNYEAQ. The full variable domain, its missing parts supplied by reference TRBV7-6 and TRBJ2-1, is GAGVSQSPRYKVTKRGQDVALRCDPISGHVSLYWYRQALGQGPEFLTYFNYEAQQDKSGLPNDRFSAERPEGSISTLTIQRTEQRDSAMYRCASSWTGEAINEQFFGPGTRLTVL.